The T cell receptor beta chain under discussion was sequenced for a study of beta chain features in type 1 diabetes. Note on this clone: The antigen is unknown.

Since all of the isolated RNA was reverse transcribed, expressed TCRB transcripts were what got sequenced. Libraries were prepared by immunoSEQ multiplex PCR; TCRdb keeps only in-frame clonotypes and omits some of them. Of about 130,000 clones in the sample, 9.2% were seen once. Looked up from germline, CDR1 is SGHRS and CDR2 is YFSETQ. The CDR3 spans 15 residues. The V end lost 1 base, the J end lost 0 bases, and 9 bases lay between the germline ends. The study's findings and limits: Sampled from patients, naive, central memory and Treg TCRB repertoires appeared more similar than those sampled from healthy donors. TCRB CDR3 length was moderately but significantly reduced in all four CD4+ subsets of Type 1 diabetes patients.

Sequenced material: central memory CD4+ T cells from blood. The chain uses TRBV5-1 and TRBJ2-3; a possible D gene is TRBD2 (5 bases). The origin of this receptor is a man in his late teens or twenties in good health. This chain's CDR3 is CASSLSGYSTDTQYF. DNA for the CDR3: TGCGCCAGCAGCTTGAGCGGTTATAGCACAGATACGCAGTATTTT. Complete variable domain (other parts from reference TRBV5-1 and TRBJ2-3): KAGVTQTPRYLIKTRGQQVTLSCSPISGHRSVSWYQQTPGQGLQFLFEYFSETQRNKGNFPGRFSGRQFSNSRSEMNVSTLELGDSALYLCASSLSGYSTDTQYFGPGTRLTVL.